This is a list of T cell receptor beta chains from one sample in a study of blood T cell repertoires in COVID-19. Clones were sequenced by immunoSEQ multiplex PCR, and TCRdb holds only the in-frame ones, with some missing. The sample yields 150,000 or so clones, roughly 85% seen once. The sequencing input was PBMCs or T cells enriched from blood (not recorded which). These receptors came from a woman aged 50 to 60 who had recovered from COVID-19. Each CDR3 is given with its conserved first and last residue. D genes are given only for firm matches. A clone size is listed for some rows: how often the clone was seen (once, few, many), or a class if it is expanded.

clone_size: NA; v_call: TRBV2; d_call: TRBD2; j_call: TRBJ2-1; cdr3_length: 13; cdr3_nt: TGTGCCAGCAGGGAAGCGGGGGGGCATGAGCAGTTCTTC; cdr3_aa: CASREAGGHEQFF
clone_size: NA; v_call: TRBV7-2; d_call: NA; j_call: TRBJ1-1; cdr3_length: 19; cdr3_nt: TGTGCCAGCAGCTTAGTTTCGAAACCGCCCGGGACACAAAACACTGAAGCTTTCTTT; cdr3_aa: CASSLVSKPPGTQNTEAFF
clone_size: NA; v_call: TRBV12-3/TRBV12-4; d_call: NA; j_call: TRBJ2-1; cdr3_length: 12; cdr3_nt: TGTGCCAGCAGTACCCGGACAGCGAGGGAGTTCTTC; cdr3_aa: CASSTRTAREFF
clone_size: NA; v_call: TRBV2; d_call: TRBD1; j_call: TRBJ1-4; cdr3_length: 15; cdr3_nt: TGTGCCAGCGAGCAAGCCGGGACAGGGAAGGAAAAACTGTTTTTT; cdr3_aa: CASEQAGTGKEKLFF
clone_size: NA; v_call: TRBV3-1/TRBV3-2; d_call: NA; j_call: TRBJ1-1; cdr3_length: 11; cdr3_nt: TGTGCCAGCAGCTTGTCTGAGGAAGCTTTCTTT; cdr3_aa: CASSLSEEAFF
clone_size: NA; v_call: TRBV7-2; d_call: TRBD1; j_call: TRBJ2-5; cdr3_length: 16; cdr3_nt: TGTGCCAGCAGCAGAAAGACAGGGGGCGGCCAAGAGACCCAGTACTTC; cdr3_aa: CASSRKTGGGQETQYF
clone_size: once; v_call: TRBV9; d_call: TRBD2; j_call: TRBJ2-2; cdr3_length: 17; cdr3_nt: TGTGCCAGCAGCGTAGCTACCGGGGGGGTCGGTTTTGGGGAGCTGTTTTTT; cdr3_aa: CASSVATGGVGFGELFF
clone_size: NA; v_call: TRBV11-3; d_call: NA; j_call: TRBJ2-5; cdr3_length: 13; cdr3_nt: TGTGCCAGCAGCTTAGGGAGGGTCGAGACCCAGTACTTC; cdr3_aa: CASSLGRVETQYF
clone_size: NA; v_call: TRBV12-3/TRBV12-4; d_call: NA; j_call: TRBJ1-6; cdr3_length: 13; cdr3_nt: TGTGCCAGCAGTCTAAACAGGGACTCACCCCTCCACTTT; cdr3_aa: CASSLNRDSPLHF
clone_size: NA; v_call: TRBV28; d_call: NA; j_call: TRBJ1-2; cdr3_length: 15; cdr3_nt: TGTGCCAGCAGTTTAGGCGGGGCGCGGGGCTATGGCTACACCTTC; cdr3_aa: CASSLGGARGYGYTF
clone_size: NA; v_call: TRBV14; d_call: TRBD2; j_call: TRBJ2-5; cdr3_length: 17; cdr3_nt: TGTGCCAGCAGCCAAGCCCGGACTAGCGGGGGCCTTGAGACCCAGTACTTC; cdr3_aa: CASSQARTSGGLETQYF